These 28 T cell receptor beta chains originate from one sample sequenced in a study of vaccination and CD4 T cells after COVID-19. The treatment denotes: approximately nine-day PBMC culture with coronavirus spike peptide pools or control peptides (ViraFEST assay). Scientists ran DNA taken from cultured CD4+ T cells through the Oncomine TCR Beta short-read assay for sequencing. MiXCR, applied by TCRdb to the PCR reads, yields one record per CDR3 protein. Counted here are 16,000 or so distinct CDR3 sequences, about 50% occurring once; the ten biggest clones make up 10%. Their recognized antigens are unknown. The sequencing input was CD4+ T cells from blood, cultured in vitro. The receptors shown here come from a human donor who had recovered from COVID-19.

This clonotype is classed as medium-sized. V and J are TRBV12-3 or TRBV12-4 and TRBJ2-7; TRBD1 matches 8 bases. V lost 6 bases and J lost 6; bases outside the gene matches: 10. The length of the CDR3 is 14 residues. CDR3 DNA sequence: TGTGCCAGCAGATCCCGACAGGGGCTCGGCGAGCAGTACTTC. It yields the protein CASRSRQGLGEQYF.

A few counts support this clonotype. The chain links TRBV20-1 to TRBJ1-2; 9 positions match TRBD1. The CDR3 has 12 residues. The germline gives CDR1 DFQATT, CDR2 SNEGSKA (reference sequence). The junction had 5 bases not matched to a gene; V was cut back by 6 bases and J by 6 bases. In nucleotides, the CDR3 is TGCAGTGCCGCTACAGGGGGCGATGGCTACACCTTC. It codes for CSAATGGDGYTF.

This clonotype came up a few times. J is TRBJ2-3 and V is TRBV20-1, with 8 bases aligning to TRBD2. Germline V CDR1 and CDR2: DFQATT, SNEGSKA (reference sequence). This CDR3 spans 15 amino acids. V shed 3 bases, J shed 5 bases, and the junction held 10 bases outside the gene matches. The CDR3: CSASTPGGPRDTQYF. The CDR3, as DNA: TGCAGTGCTAGTACCCCGGGAGGGCCCAGAGATACGCAGTATTTT.

As DNA, the CDR3 is TGCGCCAGCAGGCCTTCGACAGGGGACAAGGGCTACGAGCAGTACTTC. It encodes CASRPSTGDKGYEQYF. The chain has TRBV4-3 and TRBJ2-7, with 8 bases aligning to TRBD1. The CDR3 length is 16 residues. CDR1 is LGHNA and CDR2 is YSLEER in the germline V gene. The V gene end was trimmed by 6 bases and the J gene end by 3 bases; junction bases not matched to a gene: 13.

The chain combines TRBV20-1 with TRBJ2-3, with a tentative D call TRBD1 (6 bases). The germline CDR1 and CDR2 sequences are DFQATT and SNEGSKA (reference sequence). V lost 3 bases and J 5 bases, leaving 15 bases between the germline ends. This CDR3 spans 14 amino acids. The CDR3 is CSASDIQGKDTQYF. The CDR3 nucleotides read TGCAGTGCTAGCGACATTCAGGGGAAAGATACGCAGTATTTT.

The chain employs TRBV6-1 and TRBJ2-1; 10 nucleotides align to TRBD2. The length of the CDR3 is 14 residues. The ends lost 4 bases at V and 5 bases at J; junction bases unmatched: 2. Per the germline V gene, CDR1 is MNHNS and CDR2 is SASEGT. This chain's CDR3 is CASSAGTSDNEQFF. The CDR3 nucleotides read TGTGCCAGCAGTGCCGGGACTAGCGACAATGAGCAGTTCTTC.

This clonotype appeared a few times. The J gene is TRBJ2-1, the V gene TRBV5-1, with 10 bases identical to TRBD2. Trimming took 4 bases from V and 6 from J; bases not matched to a gene: 7. This CDR3 is 15 amino acids long. Germline lookup yields CDR1 SGHRS and CDR2 YFSETQ. The CDR3 loop reads CASSGDSGGSNEQFF. CDR3 DNA sequence: TGCGCCAGCAGCGGGGATAGCGGGGGGTCCAATGAGCAGTTCTTC.

This clonotype is termed medium-sized (0.01 to 0.1%). The chain uses TRBV5-4 and TRBJ2-2; TRBD1 agrees at 7 bases. CDR1 is SGHNT and CDR2 is YYREEE in the germline V gene (reference sequence). J gave up 1 base and V 4 bases, and 7 bases lay outside the gene matches. CDR3 length equals 16 residues. The CDR3 is CASSPARQGNTGELFF. Written as DNA, the CDR3 is TGTGCCAGCAGCCCCGCCCGACAGGGGAACACCGGGGAGCTGTTTTTT.

The genes are TRBV5-4 and TRBJ2-5; 14 bases are a match to TRBD2. The CDR3 extends over 17 amino acids. Germline V gives CDR1 SGHNT, CDR2 YYREEE (reference sequence). The J segment lost 5 bases and the V segment lost 2 bases, leaving 8 bases of the junction unmatched. CDR3 coding DNA: TGTGCCAGCAGCTTCCCCGGGACTAGCGGGGGCGGGGAGACCCAGTACTTC. Its protein is CASSFPGTSGGGETQYF.

This sequence joins TRBV11-2 and TRBJ2-2; 10 positions agree with TRBD2. The ends lost 7 bases at V and 4 bases at J; junction bases unmatched: 12. Germline assignment: CDR1 SGHAT and CDR2 FQNNGV. The CDR3 totals 17 residues. The DNA of the CDR3 is TGTGCCAGCACGGAGGGGGCTCTAGCGGGGGCCACCGGGGAGCTGTTTTTT. Translation: CASTEGALAGATGELFF.

A few counts support this clonotype. The chain is built from TRBV15 and TRBJ2-7; D possibly corresponds to TRBD2 (6 bases). Germline-derived CDR1 and CDR2 are LNHNV and YYDKDF (reference sequence). The CDR3 extends over 15 amino acids. V dropped 0 bases and J dropped 6 bases, with 15 bases sitting between them. The CDR3 DNA reads TGTGCCACCAGCAGAGACCGGGGGTGGACGTCCGAGCAGTACTTC. This sequence encodes CATSRDRGWTSEQYF. The whole variable domain, filled in from reference TRBV15 and TRBJ2-7, reads DAMVIQNPRYQVTQFGKPVTLSCSQTLNHNVMYWYQQKSSQAPKLLFHYYDKDFNNEADTPDNFQSRRPNTSFCFLDIRSPGLGDTAMYLCATSRDRGWTSEQYFGPGTRLTVT.

This chain connects TRBV6-1 to TRBJ2-5; 9 bases match TRBD2. The CDR3 consists of 16 residues. Germline values: CDR1 MNHNS, CDR2 SASEGT. Germline trimming cut 6 bases from V and 2 bases from J; bases unmatched to any gene: 10. DNA of the CDR3: TGTGCCAGCAGCCCCCCTGGGCGGGGGGGACAAGAGACCCAGTACTTC. Translating gives CASSPPGRGGQETQYF.

Here the CDR3 reads CASREQGAVNTEAFF. The DNA for the CDR3 is TGTGCCAGCAGGGAACAGGGGGCAGTGAACACTGAAGCTTTCTTT. V gene TRBV6-4 combines with J gene TRBJ1-1, with 9 positions matching TRBD1. V lost 6 bases and J lost 0; bases outside the gene matches: 5. CDR1 is MRHNA, CDR2 SNTAGT, per germline. CDR3 size: 15 residues.

The table lists this clonotype with a few counts. The chain links TRBV10-3 to TRBJ2-2; 8 nucleotides match TRBD2. Germline trimming cut 6 bases from V and 3 bases from J; bases unmatched to any gene: 12. The CDR3 contains 17 residues. The germline gives CDR1 ENHRY, CDR2 SYGVKD. In DNA form, the CDR3 reads TGTGCCATCAGCGTCGTTAGCGGGATCGCGGACACCGGGGAGCTGTTTTTT. Translation: CAISVVSGIADTGELFF.

The chain uses TRBV27 and TRBJ1-5, with 10 positions matching TRBD1. Germline values: CDR1 MNHEY, CDR2 SMNVEV (reference sequence). This CDR3 spans 17 amino acids. Losses at the gene ends were 5 bases for V and 0 bases for J; bases not matched to a gene: 7. The CDR3 sequence is CASSLRGTGDSNQPQHF. The CDR3 DNA follows: TGTGCCAGCAGTCTAAGAGGGACAGGGGATAGCAATCAGCCCCAGCATTTT.

The chain is built from TRBV19 and TRBJ1-5; 12 bases fit TRBD1. The CDR3 runs 15 residues. Losses at the gene ends were 5 bases for V and 5 bases for J; bases not matched to a gene: 4. The germline CDR1 and CDR2 sequences are LNHDA and SQIVND (reference sequence). The CDR3, as DNA: TGTGCCAGTAGTCCCGGGACAGGGGGCGATCAGCCCCAGCATTTT. Translating gives CASSPGTGGDQPQHF.

Only a few counts were recorded for this clonotype. This chain uses TRBV14 with TRBJ1-1; D is possibly TRBD1 (5 bases). Germline-derived CDR1 and CDR2 are SGHDN and FVKESK. V dropped 6 bases and J dropped 5 bases, with 16 bases sitting between them. This CDR3 has 14 residues. The CDR3 DNA sequence: TGTGCCAGCAGACCGGGACGCTGGGGGACTGAAGCTTTCTTT. Translating gives CASRPGRWGTEAFF.

V usage is TRBV20-1 and J usage is TRBJ1-1, with D hard to call. V was cut by 5 bases and J by 0 bases, with 7 bases left in between. The CDR3 has 12 amino acids. Looked up from germline, CDR1 is DFQATT and CDR2 is SNEGSKA (reference sequence). The CDR3 bases are TGCAGTGCTGCTACAGTGAACACTGAAGCTTTCTTT. Translating it yields CSAATVNTEAFF.

This clonotype was counted between two and nine times. This chain uses TRBV6-1 with TRBJ1-5, with TRBD1 identical over 9 bases. The germline V gene has CDR1 MNHNS and CDR2 SASEGT. CDR3 length equals 15 residues. With V trimmed by 8 bases and J by 1 base, 6 bases remained unmatched. CDR3 loop: CASGGGQGSNQPQHF. CDR3 nucleotide sequence: TGTGCCAGCGGGGGGGGACAGGGAAGCAATCAGCCCCAGCATTTT.

The V gene is TRBV28, the J gene TRBJ1-5; D is ambiguous. CDR1 is MDHEN and CDR2 is SYDVKM in the germline V gene. This CDR3 region has 14 residues. V lost 6 bases, J lost 3 bases, and 12 bases lay in between. CDR3 region: CASSLNRNNQPQHF. The CDR3 DNA reads TGTGCCAGCAGCCTCAACAGAAACAATCAGCCCCAGCATTTT.

The V gene is TRBV11-3, the J gene TRBJ1-2; 11 bases are a match to TRBD1. Germline values: CDR1 SGHNT, CDR2 YENEEA. CDR3 length: 16 amino acids. Unmatched junction bases numbered 14, after V lost 5 bases and J lost 9 bases. The CDR3 sequence is CASSQSRTGGQGSYTF. The CDR3 DNA is TGTGCCAGCAGCCAATCACGGACAGGGGGCCAGGGGAGCTACACCTTC.

This rearrangement joins TRBV5-4 to TRBJ2-3; TRBD2 aligns across 11 bases. V was pared by 0 bases and J by 7 bases, with 1 base of the junction left unmatched. The germline V gene encodes CDR1 SGHNT and CDR2 YYREEE (reference sequence). The CDR3 length is 14 residues. The DNA for the CDR3 is TGTGCCAGCAGCTTGGGACTAGCGGGGAATACGCAGTATTTT. Its protein is CASSLGLAGNTQYF.

This clonotype was seen a few times. The chain uses TRBV6-1 and TRBJ2-2; 7 bases map to TRBD2. J was trimmed by 1 base and V by 4 bases; bases with no gene match: 6. The CDR3 runs 16 residues. Germline CDR1 reads MNHNS; CDR2 reads SASEGT. CDR3 residues: CASSGGGGRNTGELFF. The DNA of the CDR3 is TGTGCCAGCAGTGGGGGAGGCGGGAGGAACACCGGGGAGCTGTTTTTT.

The chain has TRBV5-1 and TRBJ2-7, with 8 bases that match TRBD1. The CDR3 loop spans 14 amino acids. Germline CDR1 reads SGHRS; CDR2 reads YFSETQ. Trimming at V came to 4 bases and at J to 5 bases, leaving 8 bases not matched to a gene. The CDR3 sequence: CASSSDRGFDEQYF. DNA of the CDR3: TGCGCCAGCAGCAGCGACAGGGGATTCGACGAGCAGTACTTC.

This clonotype turned up a few times. The chain uses TRBV6-1 and TRBJ1-2; a possible D gene is TRBD1 (5 bases). This CDR3 is 13 amino acids long. Germline CDR1 is MNHNS and CDR2 is SASEGT. V was pared by 5 bases and J by 6 bases, with 13 bases between. CDR3 DNA: TGTGCCAGCAGTCTTCCGGGGGATGATGGCTACACCTTC. Amino acids: CASSLPGDDGYTF.

This clonotype was recorded only once. V and J are TRBV5-1 and TRBJ2-3; the D is unclear. CDR1 SGHRS and CDR2 YFSETQ come from the germline V gene. Trimming took 0 bases from V and 4 from J, leaving 6 bases between them. CDR3 length: 13 amino acids. CDR3 coding DNA: TGCGCCAGCAGCTTGGCCATCCCAGATACGCAGTATTTT. Protein: CASSLAIPDTQYF.

This clonotype was seen a few times. This chain uses TRBV20-1 with TRBJ2-1; the match to TRBD2 covers 11 bases. This CDR3 is built from 13 residues. CDR1 is DFQATT, CDR2 SNEGSKA, per germline (reference sequence). Trimming took 5 bases from V and 3 from J; bases not matched to a gene: 0. This CDR3 is CSAGTSGYNEQFF. CDR3 sequence (DNA): TGCAGTGCTGGGACTAGCGGCTACAATGAGCAGTTCTTC.

This clonotype was counted once. The chain uses TRBV7-3 and TRBJ2-3; 9 positions agree with TRBD2. J was trimmed by 2 bases and V by 3 bases; bases with no gene match: 3. Looked up from germline, CDR1 is SGHTA and CDR2 is FQGTGA. The CDR3 runs 15 residues. The CDR3, as DNA: TGTGCCAGCAGCTTTCGCGGGGGGGCCACAGATACGCAGTATTTT. It is translated as CASSFRGGATDTQYF.